The source of this T cell receptor (beta chain) is a study of T-cell memory formation after mild COVID-19. In TCRdb, the 5' RACE reads were re-called with MiXCR into one record per CDR3 protein. The data contain nearly 110,000 distinct CDR3 sequences, over 15% of them singletons. With V trimmed by 3 bases and J by 0 bases, 6 bases remained unmatched. CDR3 length: 18 amino acids. In germline, CDR1 is KGHSY, CDR2 FQNENV. Many counts were recorded for this clonotype. Its antigen is still unknown. Study conclusions and caveats: A balance of CD4 and CD8 characterized clones contracting day 15 to 85, whereas later expanders leaned CD4+. Those CD4+ clones that contracted were mainly in CM and EM (CD8+ ones in EMRA).

Sequencing used PBMCs or a T cell subset sorted from them (not recorded which). The clonotype was recovered from an adult woman who had mild COVID-19 (a few samples of this study predate the infection). Cell type and time point are not known. The gene calls are TRBV16 and TRBJ2-7, with 15 bases that match TRBD2. CDR3 in DNA: TGTGCCAGCAGCCACGGACTAGCGGGAGGGGGGTTCTCCTACGAGCAGTACTTC. This gives the protein CASSHGLAGGGFSYEQYF.